The entry that follows covers one TCR beta chain sequence. Its specificity is not known. This sample was included in a study of T cell responses to AZD1222 COVID-19 vaccine. Points from the study as a whole: The study sampled repertoires only after the peak T cell response. Among vaccine-associated CD4 TCRs, coverage spanned spike, with dominance at 160-218 and 743-854.

Produced via immunoSEQ multiplex PCR; TCRdb's table is partial and in-frame only. The table records 200,000 to 250,000 clones, about 95% of them present only once. The sample in question was peripheral blood, obtained 28 days after the second dose of the MenACWY control vaccine. This TCR was sampled from an adult who received the MenACWY meningococcal vaccine as a control.

CDR3 in amino acids: CASSSGQGRDYGYTF. The CDR3 nucleotides read TGTGCCAGCAGTTCCGGACAGGGTAGGGACTATGGCTACACCTTC. This chain joins TRBV28 and TRBJ1-2; 8 nucleotides line up with TRBD1. Germline CDR1 and CDR2: MDHEN and SYDVKM. With V trimmed by 4 bases and J by 3 bases, 7 bases remained unmatched. The CDR3 has 15 residues.